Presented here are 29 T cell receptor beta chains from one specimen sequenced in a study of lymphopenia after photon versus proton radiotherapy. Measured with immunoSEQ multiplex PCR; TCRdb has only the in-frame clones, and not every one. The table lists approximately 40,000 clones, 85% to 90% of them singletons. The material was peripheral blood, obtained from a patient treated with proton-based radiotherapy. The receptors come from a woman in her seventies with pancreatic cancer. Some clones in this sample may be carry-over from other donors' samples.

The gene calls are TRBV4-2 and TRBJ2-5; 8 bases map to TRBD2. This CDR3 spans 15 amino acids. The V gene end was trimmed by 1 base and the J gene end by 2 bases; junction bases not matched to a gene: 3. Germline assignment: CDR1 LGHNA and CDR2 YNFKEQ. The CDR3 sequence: CASSQASGLQETQYF. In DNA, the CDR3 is TGTGCCAGCAGCCAAGCTAGCGGGCTTCAAGAGACCCAGTACTTC.

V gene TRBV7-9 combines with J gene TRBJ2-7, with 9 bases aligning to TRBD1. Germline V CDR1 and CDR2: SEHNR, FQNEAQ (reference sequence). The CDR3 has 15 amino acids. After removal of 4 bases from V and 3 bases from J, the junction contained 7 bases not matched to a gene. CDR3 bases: TGTGCCAGCAGCTATGTCGGGACAGGGCTCTACGAGCAGTACTTC. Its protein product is CASSYVGTGLYEQYF. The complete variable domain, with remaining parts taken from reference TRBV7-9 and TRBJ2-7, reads DTGVSQNPRHKITKRGQNVTFRCDPISEHNRLYWYRQTLGQGPEFLTYFQNEAQLEKSRLLSDRFSAERPKGSFSTLEIQRTEQGDSAMYLCASSYVGTGLYEQYFGPGTRLTVT.

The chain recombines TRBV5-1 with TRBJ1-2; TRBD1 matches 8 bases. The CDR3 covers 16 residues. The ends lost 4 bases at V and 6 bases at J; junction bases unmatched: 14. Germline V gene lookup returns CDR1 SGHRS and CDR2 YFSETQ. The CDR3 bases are TGCGCCAGCAGCCCGGGGGACAGGAGACTCTCCGATGGCTACACCTTC. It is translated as CASSPGDRRLSDGYTF.

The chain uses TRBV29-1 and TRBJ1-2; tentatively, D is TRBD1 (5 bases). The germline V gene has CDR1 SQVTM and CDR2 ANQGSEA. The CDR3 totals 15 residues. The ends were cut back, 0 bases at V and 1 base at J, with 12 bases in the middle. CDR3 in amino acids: CSVEEGDPLNYGYTF. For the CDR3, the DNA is TGCAGCGTTGAAGAGGGGGATCCCCTTAACTATGGCTACACCTTC.

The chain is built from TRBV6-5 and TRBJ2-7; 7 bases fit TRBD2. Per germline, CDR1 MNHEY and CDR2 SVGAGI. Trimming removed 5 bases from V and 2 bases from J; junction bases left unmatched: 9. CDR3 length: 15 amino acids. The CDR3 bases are TGTGCCAGCAGTCGGGGGACTACAATCACCTACGAGCAGTACTTC. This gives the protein CASSRGTTITYEQYF.

The CDR3 DNA is TGTGCCAGCAGCCCCGCGACGGGGAGGACTGAAGCTTTCTTT. Translated, it gives CASSPATGRTEAFF. The chain links TRBV7-8 to TRBJ1-1, with unresolved D. CDR3 length: 14 amino acids. Trimming pared 5 bases from V and 5 bases from J, leaving 15 bases between. Germline V gene data show CDR1 as SGHVS and CDR2 as FQNEAQ. The full variable domain, in which reference TRBV7-8 and TRBJ1-1 provide the parts outside the CDR3, is GAGVSQSPRYKVAKRGQDVALRCDPISGHVSLFWYQQALGQGPEFLTYFQNEAQLDKSGLPSDRFFAERPEGSVSTLKIQRTQQEDSAVYLCASSPATGRTEAFFGQGTRLTVV.

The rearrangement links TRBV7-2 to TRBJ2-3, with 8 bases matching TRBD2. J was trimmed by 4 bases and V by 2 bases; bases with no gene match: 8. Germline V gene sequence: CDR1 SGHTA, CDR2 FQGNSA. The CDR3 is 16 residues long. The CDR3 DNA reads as TGTGCCAGCAGCTTATCGTCCGGGAGGGCCTCAGATACGCAGTATTTT. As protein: CASSLSSGRASDTQYF.

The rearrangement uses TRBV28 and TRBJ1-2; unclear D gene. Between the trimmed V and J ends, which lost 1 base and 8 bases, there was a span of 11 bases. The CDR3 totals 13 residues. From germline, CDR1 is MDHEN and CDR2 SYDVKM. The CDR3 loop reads CASSLSAIRGYTF. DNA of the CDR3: TGTGCCAGCAGTTTATCGGCTATCAGGGGCTACACCTTC.

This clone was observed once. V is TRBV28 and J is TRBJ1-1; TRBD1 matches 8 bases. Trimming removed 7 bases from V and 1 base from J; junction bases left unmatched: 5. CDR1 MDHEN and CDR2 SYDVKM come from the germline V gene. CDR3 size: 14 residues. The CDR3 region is CASIRQGANTEAFF. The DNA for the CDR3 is TGTGCCAGCATCCGCCAGGGGGCGAACACTGAAGCTTTCTTT.

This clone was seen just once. The CDR3 sequence: CASTPGQGASGANVLTF. The DNA of the CDR3 is TGTGCCAGCACCCCGGGACAGGGGGCTTCCGGGGCCAACGTCCTGACTTTC. The chain uses TRBV7-9 and TRBJ2-6, with TRBD1 matching over 12 bases. This CDR3 contains 17 residues. Per germline, CDR1 SEHNR and CDR2 FQNEAQ (reference sequence). V trimming: 7 bases; J trimming: 4 bases; junction bases outside the gene matches: 8.

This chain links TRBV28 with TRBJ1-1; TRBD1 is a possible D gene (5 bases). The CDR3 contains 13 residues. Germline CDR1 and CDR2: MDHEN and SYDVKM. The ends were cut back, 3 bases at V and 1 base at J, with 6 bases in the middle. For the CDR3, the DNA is TGTGCCAGCAGTTTTACAGGGAACACTGAAGCTTTCTTT. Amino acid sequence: CASSFTGNTEAFF.

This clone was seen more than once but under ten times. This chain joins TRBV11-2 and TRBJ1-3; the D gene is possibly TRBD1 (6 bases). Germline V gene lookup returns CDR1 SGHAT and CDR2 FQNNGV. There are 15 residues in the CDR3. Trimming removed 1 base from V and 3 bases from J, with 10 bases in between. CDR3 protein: CASSLGGGLGNTIYF. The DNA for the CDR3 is TGTGCCAGCAGCTTAGGCGGGGGCCTTGGAAACACCATATATTTT.

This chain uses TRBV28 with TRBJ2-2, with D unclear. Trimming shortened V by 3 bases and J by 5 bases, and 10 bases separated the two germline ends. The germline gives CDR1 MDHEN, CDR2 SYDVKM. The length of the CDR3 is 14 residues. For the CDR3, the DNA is TGTGCCAGCAGTTTTCTGCTCCTGACCGGGGAGCTGTTTTTT. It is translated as CASSFLLLTGELFF.

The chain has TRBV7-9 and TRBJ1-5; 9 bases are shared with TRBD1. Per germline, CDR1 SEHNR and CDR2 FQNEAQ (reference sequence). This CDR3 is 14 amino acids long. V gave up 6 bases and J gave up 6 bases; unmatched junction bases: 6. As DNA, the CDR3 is TGTGCCAGCAGTTATACAGGGGGCGGTCAGCCCCAGCATTTT. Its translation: CASSYTGGGQPQHF.

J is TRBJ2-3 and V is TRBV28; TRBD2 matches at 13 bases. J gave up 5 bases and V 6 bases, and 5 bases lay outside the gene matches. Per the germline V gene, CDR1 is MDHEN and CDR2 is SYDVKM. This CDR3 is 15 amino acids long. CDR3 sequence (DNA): TGTGCCAGCAGACGTACTAGCGGGAGGGTAGATACGCAGTATTTT. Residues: CASRRTSGRVDTQYF.

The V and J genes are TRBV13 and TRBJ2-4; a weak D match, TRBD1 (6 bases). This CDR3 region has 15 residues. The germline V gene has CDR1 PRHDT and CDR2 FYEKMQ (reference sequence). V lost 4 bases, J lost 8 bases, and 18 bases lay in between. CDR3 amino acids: CASSSTLTGPDIQYF. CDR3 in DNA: TGTGCCAGCAGCTCCACCCTAACAGGGCCGGACATTCAGTACTTC. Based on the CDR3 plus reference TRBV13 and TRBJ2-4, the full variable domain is AAGVIQSPRHLIKEKRETATLKCYPIPRHDTVYWYQQGPGQDPQFLISFYEKMQSDKGSIPDRFSAQQFSDYHSELNMSSLELGDSALYFCASSSTLTGPDIQYFGAGTRLSVL.

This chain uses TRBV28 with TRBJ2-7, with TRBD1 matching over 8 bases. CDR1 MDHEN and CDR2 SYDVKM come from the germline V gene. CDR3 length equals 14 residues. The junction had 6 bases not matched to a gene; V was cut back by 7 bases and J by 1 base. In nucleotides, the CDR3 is TGTGCCAGCACCCGACAGGGGTGGTCCTACGAGCAGTACTTC. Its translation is CASTRQGWSYEQYF.

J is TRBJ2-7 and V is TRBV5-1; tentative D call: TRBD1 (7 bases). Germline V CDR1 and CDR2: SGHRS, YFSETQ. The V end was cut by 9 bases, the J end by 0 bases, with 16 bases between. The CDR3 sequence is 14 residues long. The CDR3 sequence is CATRRAGGSYEQYF. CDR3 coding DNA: TGCGCCACCAGGAGGGCAGGGGGCTCCTACGAGCAGTACTTC. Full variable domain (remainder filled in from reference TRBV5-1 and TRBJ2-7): KAGVTQTPRYLIKTRGQQVTLSCSPISGHRSVSWYQQTPGQGLQFLFEYFSETQRNKGNFPGRFSGRQFSNSRSEMNVSTLELGDSALYLCATRRAGGSYEQYFGPGTRLTVT.

The CDR3 nucleotides read TGTGCCAGCAGTTACTCGTGGTCCAGCCCGGGAGGCTACACCTTC. It encodes CASSYSWSSPGGYTF. This chain connects TRBV6-5 to TRBJ1-2; no clear D. Germline values: CDR1 MNHEY, CDR2 SVGAGI. V was trimmed by 0 bases and J by 8 bases, leaving 16 bases between them. CDR3 size: 15 residues.

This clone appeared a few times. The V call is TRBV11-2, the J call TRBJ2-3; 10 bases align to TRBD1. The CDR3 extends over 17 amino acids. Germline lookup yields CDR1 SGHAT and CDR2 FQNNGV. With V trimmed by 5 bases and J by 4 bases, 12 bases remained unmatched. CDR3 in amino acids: CASSPSLDRGRADTQYF. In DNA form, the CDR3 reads TGTGCCAGCAGCCCCTCCCTTGACAGGGGGCGCGCAGATACGCAGTATTTT.

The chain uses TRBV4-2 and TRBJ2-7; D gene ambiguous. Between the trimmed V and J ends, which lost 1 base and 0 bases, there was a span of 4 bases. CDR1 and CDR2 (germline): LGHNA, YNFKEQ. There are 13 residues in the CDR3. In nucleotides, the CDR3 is TGTGCCAGCAGCCAAGTACCCTCCTACGAGCAGTACTTC. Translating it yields CASSQVPSYEQYF.

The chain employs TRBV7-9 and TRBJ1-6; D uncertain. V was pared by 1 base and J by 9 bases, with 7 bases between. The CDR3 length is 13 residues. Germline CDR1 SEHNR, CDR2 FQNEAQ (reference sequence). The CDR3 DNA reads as TGTGCCAGCAGCTTAGGCGAGGTTTCACCCCTCCACTTT. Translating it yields CASSLGEVSPLHF.

As DNA, the CDR3 is TGTGCCAGCAGCTCCGGGACTAGCGTGTACGAGCAGTACTTC. It yields the protein CASSSGTSVYEQYF. V gene TRBV28 combines with J gene TRBJ2-7; 10 bases align to TRBD2. The CDR3 sequence is 14 residues long. The germline V gene has CDR1 MDHEN and CDR2 SYDVKM. Trimming cost V 6 bases and J 4 bases; bases outside gene matches: 6.

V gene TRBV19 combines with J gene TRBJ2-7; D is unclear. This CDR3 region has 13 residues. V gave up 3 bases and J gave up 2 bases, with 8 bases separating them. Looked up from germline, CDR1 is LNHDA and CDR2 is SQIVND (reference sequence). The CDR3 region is CASSMNGAYEQYF. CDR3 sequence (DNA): TGTGCCAGTAGTATGAATGGGGCCTACGAGCAGTACTTC.

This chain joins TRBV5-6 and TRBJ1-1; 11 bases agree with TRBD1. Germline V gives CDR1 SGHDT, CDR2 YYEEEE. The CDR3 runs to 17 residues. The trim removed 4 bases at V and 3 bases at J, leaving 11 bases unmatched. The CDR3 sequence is CASSPGQGAIMYTEAFF. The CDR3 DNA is TGTGCCAGCAGCCCCGGACAGGGGGCAATTATGTACACTGAAGCTTTCTTT.

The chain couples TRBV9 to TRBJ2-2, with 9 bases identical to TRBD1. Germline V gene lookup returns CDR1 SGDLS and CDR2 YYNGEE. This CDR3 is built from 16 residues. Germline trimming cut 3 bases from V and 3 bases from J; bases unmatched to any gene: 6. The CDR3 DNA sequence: TGTGCCAGCAGCGCGCGGGGACAGGGAGACACCGGGGAGCTGTTTTTT. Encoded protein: CASSARGQGDTGELFF.

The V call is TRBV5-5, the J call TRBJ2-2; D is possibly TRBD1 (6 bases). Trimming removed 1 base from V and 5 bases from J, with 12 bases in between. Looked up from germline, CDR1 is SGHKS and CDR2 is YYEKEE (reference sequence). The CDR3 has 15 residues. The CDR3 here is CASSLLTGGTGELFF. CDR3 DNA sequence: TGTGCCAGCAGCTTGTTGACAGGAGGAACCGGGGAGCTGTTTTTT. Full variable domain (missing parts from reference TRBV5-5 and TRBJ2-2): DAGVTQSPTHLIKTRGQQVTLRCSPISGHKSVSWYQQVLGQGPQFIFQYYEKEERGRGNFPDRFSARQFPNYSSELNVNALLLGDSALYLCASSLLTGGTGELFFGEGSRLTVL.

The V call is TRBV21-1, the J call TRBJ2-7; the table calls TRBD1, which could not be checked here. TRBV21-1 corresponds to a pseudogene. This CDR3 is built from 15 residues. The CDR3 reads CASRPPAVSFYEQYF. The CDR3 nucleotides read TGTGCCAGCAGACCCCCCGCAGTTTCCTTCTACGAGCAGTACTTC.

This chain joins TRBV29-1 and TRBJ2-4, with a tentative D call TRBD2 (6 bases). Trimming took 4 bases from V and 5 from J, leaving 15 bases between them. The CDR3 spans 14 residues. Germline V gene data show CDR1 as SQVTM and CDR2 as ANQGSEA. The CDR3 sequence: CSVVWRAGQNIQYF. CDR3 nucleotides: TGCAGCGTTGTGTGGAGGGCGGGCCAAAACATTCAGTACTTC.